This T cell receptor (beta chain) is from a study of cytomegalovirus exposure and HLA in healthy donors. Study-wide results and caveats: In a later analysis, TCR beta V- and J-gene trimming was associated with a missense DCLRE1C variant. Analysis performed later showed TCR beta chains linked to HLA being more clonally expanded than equally common others. In a later analysis, donors in an Asian-associated ancestry cluster reportedly had fewer N-insertions in productive TCRs than the cohort mean.

The PCR was carried out with 60 Vbeta primers and 13 Jbeta primers. Under the authors' procedure: The authors later counted about 80 million unique TCR beta chains, 9 million to 12 million of them shared. Clones were read by immunoSEQ multiplex PCR, and TCRdb kept only the in-frame ones, dropping some. D and trimming were read from the DNA, whereas the V and J calls and clone size are those reported in that table. This sample yields roughly 160,000 clones, of which 77% are seen a single time; 2% to 2.5% belongs to the top ten. A word on this clone: Its antigen remains unknown.

The TCR was taken from a man between 50 and 59 years old in good health and CMV-seropositive. Sequencing was performed on PBMCs.

CDR3 in amino acids: CASSLQGGTKNIQYF. In DNA, the CDR3 is TGTGCCAGCAGCCTACAGGGTGGGACCAAAAACATTCAGTACTTC. The chain has TRBV7-3 and TRBJ2-4; perhaps TRBD1 as D (6 bases). CDR1 and CDR2 (germline): SGHTA, FQGTGA. Trimming shortened V by 5 bases and J by 2 bases, and 13 bases separated the two germline ends. CDR3 size: 15 residues.